This T cell receptor (beta chain) comes out of a study of Graves' ophthalmopathy and Graves' hyperthyroidism. From germline, CDR1 is SGHTA and CDR2 FQGTGA. The CDR3 runs 15 residues. V gave up 4 bases and J gave up 11 bases; unmatched junction bases: 11. Sampling approximately 10 ml of fresh peripheral blood provided the PBMCs. TCR beta CDR3 amplification used RNA transcripts. The workflow started with a first-round RT-PCR run with HTBI primers and then moved on to a second-round multiplex PCR. Each CDR3 protein is one row after TCRdb ran MiXCR on the multiplex PCR reads. The sample contains hundreds of thousands of distinct CDR3 sequences, approximately 21% of which appear only once.

The sequenced sample was peripheral blood. The TCR comes from a woman aged 18-29 years with stable Graves' hyperthyroidism. The V and J genes are TRBV7-3 and TRBJ2-2; the match to TRBD2 covers 9 bases. The CDR3, as DNA: TGTGCCAGCAGCTCCGGACTAGCGACTTATCCCGAGCTGTTTTTT. It specifies CASSSGLATYPELFF. The full variable domain, rest sourced from reference TRBV7-3 and TRBJ2-2, is GAGVSQTPSNKVTEKGKYVELRCDPISGHTALYWYRQSLGQGPEFLIYFQGTGAADDSGLPNDRFFAVRPEGSVSTLKIQRTERGDSAVYLCASSSGLATYPELFFGEGSRLTVL.